Shown below are 21 T cell receptor beta chains from a single sample sequenced in a study of cytomegalovirus exposure and HLA in healthy donors. PCR amplification relied on 60 Vbeta primers (plus 13 Jbeta primers). Sequencing used immunoSEQ multiplex PCR; TCRdb keeps in-frame clones, though not all of them. The data contain about 150,000 clones, over 70% of them singletons. What was sequenced was PBMCs. The receptor set was obtained from a woman in her 40s in good health and CMV-seronegative.

This chain uses TRBV25-1 with TRBJ2-1; D is perhaps TRBD1 (5 bases). Trimming shortened V by 1 base and J by 0 bases, and 10 bases separated the two germline ends. Germline CDR1 and CDR2: MGHDK and SYGVNS. The CDR3 totals 16 residues. CDR3 bases: TGTGCCAGCAGTGAATTAACCCAGGGCTCCTACAATGAGCAGTTCTTC. As protein: CASSELTQGSYNEQFF.

V gene TRBV19 combines with J gene TRBJ1-1; no firm D call. The CDR3 is 11 residues long. V was clipped by 7 bases and J by 10 bases, with 13 bases between them. CDR1 is LNHDA and CDR2 is SQIVND in the germline V gene (reference sequence). This CDR3 reads CASTRPGVAFF. CDR3 nucleotides: TGTGCCAGTACCCGACCGGGAGTAGCTTTCTTT. Based on the CDR3 plus reference TRBV19 and TRBJ1-1, the full variable domain is DGGITQSPKYLFRKEGQNVTLSCEQNLNHDAMYWYRQDPGQGLRLIYYSQIVNDFQKGDIAEGYSVSREKKESFPLTVTSAQKNPTAFYLCASTRPGVAFFGQGTRLTVV.

The chain employs TRBV19 and TRBJ1-5, with 9 bases that match TRBD1. The V gene's germline CDR1 is LNHDA and CDR2 SQIVND (reference sequence). The length of the CDR3 is 16 residues. The V segment lost 5 bases and the J segment 3 bases; nucleotides outside the gene matches: 8. CDR3 bases: TGTGCCAGTAGTTCCAGGACAGGGGTTTCCAATCAGCCCCAGCATTTT. Protein: CASSSRTGVSNQPQHF.

The chain uses TRBV4-2 and TRBJ2-3; TRBD2 agrees at 9 bases. The CDR3 sequence is 16 residues long. The ends lost 4 bases at V and 5 bases at J; junction bases unmatched: 10. CDR1 and CDR2 (germline): LGHNA, YNFKEQ. The CDR3 protein is CASSPRASGEVDTQYF. CDR3 DNA sequence: TGTGCCAGCAGCCCCCGGGCTAGCGGGGAAGTAGATACGCAGTATTTT.

This rearrangement joins TRBV6-1 to TRBJ1-2; TRBD1 aligns across 8 bases. In germline, CDR1 is MNHNS, CDR2 SASEGT. V gave up 7 bases and J gave up 3 bases; unmatched junction bases: 7. This CDR3 contains 14 residues. CDR3 amino acids: CASTQGENYYGYTF. The CDR3 DNA follows: TGTGCCAGCACACAGGGGGAGAACTACTATGGCTACACCTTC.

This clone has just a few counts. The chain joins TRBV5-6 to TRBJ1-2; possible D gene TRBD1, 5 bases. V was shortened by 2 bases and J by 3 bases, with 11 bases between the two germline ends. CDR3 length: 14 amino acids. Germline loops: CDR1 SGHDT, CDR2 YYEEEE. CDR3 DNA sequence: TGTGCCAGCAGCTTTTGGGGCAGCGACTATGGCTACACCTTC. This gives the protein CASSFWGSDYGYTF. Drawing the rest from reference TRBV5-6 and TRBJ1-2, the complete variable domain is DAGVTQSPTHLIKTRGQQVTLRCSPKSGHDTVSWYQQALGQGPQFIFQYYEEEERQRGNFPDRFSGHQFPNYSSELNVNALLLGDSALYLCASSFWGSDYGYTFGSGTRLTVV.

The chain couples TRBV4-1 to TRBJ2-3; 10 bases line up with TRBD1. This CDR3 has 18 residues. After removal of 0 bases from V and 6 bases from J, the junction contained 12 bases not matched to a gene. The V gene's germline CDR1 is MGHRA and CDR2 YSYEKL. The chain's CDR3 is CASSQDRLGQGFGDTQYF. Written as DNA, the CDR3 is TGCGCCAGCAGCCAAGATCGGCTGGGACAGGGGTTTGGGGATACGCAGTATTTT.

This clone was counted a few times. The chain combines TRBV19 with TRBJ1-3, with D tentatively TRBD1 (5 bases). V was clipped by 6 bases and J by 4 bases, with 16 bases between them. The CDR3 has 15 amino acids. Germline values: CDR1 LNHDA, CDR2 SQIVND (reference sequence). For the CDR3, the DNA is TGTGCCAGTAGCCCTCAGGGCTCTGGAGGAAACACCATATATTTT. Translating gives CASSPQGSGGNTIYF.

The chain combines TRBV9 with TRBJ1-2; D is undetermined. CDR3 length: 13 residues. Germline values: CDR1 SGDLS, CDR2 YYNGEE. The ends were cut back, 2 bases at V and 4 bases at J, with 9 bases in the middle. The CDR3 DNA sequence: TGTGCCAGCAGCGTCAGCGAGTTCTATGGCTACACCTTC. Translating it yields CASSVSEFYGYTF.

This clone appeared a few times. This sequence joins TRBV30 and TRBJ2-7; D possibly corresponds to TRBD1 (5 bases). The length of the CDR3 is 15 residues. Trimming took off 0 bases at V and 6 bases at J, with 18 bases between the two ends. The germline CDR1 and CDR2 sequences are GTSNPN and SVGIG (reference sequence). The CDR3 DNA sequence: TGTGCCTGGAGTGTACCCCCTTCTTCTAGGGGCGAGCAGTACTTC. This sequence encodes CAWSVPPSSRGEQYF.

The genes are TRBV7-8 and TRBJ2-4; no definite D call. Trimming pared 1 base from V and 1 base from J, leaving 5 bases between. Germline V lookup: CDR1 SGHVS, CDR2 FQNEAQ. This CDR3 is 14 amino acids long. The CDR3 is CASSLDEAKNIQYF. The CDR3 nucleotides are TGTGCCAGCAGCTTAGATGAGGCCAAAAACATTCAGTACTTC.

The rearrangement uses TRBV27 and TRBJ2-3, with D unresolved. V lost 8 bases and J 8 bases, leaving 17 bases between the germline ends. The CDR3 has 13 amino acids. CDR1 MNHEY and CDR2 SMNVEV come from the germline V gene (reference sequence). CDR3 DNA sequence: TGTGCCAGCCAGATGTTTGGGCGTGGTACGCAGTATTTT. It translates to CASQMFGRGTQYF.

V usage is TRBV6-1 and J usage is TRBJ1-5, with 11 bases lining up with TRBD1. The CDR3 runs 15 residues. In germline, CDR1 is MNHNS, CDR2 SASEGT. Trimming at V came to 7 bases and at J to 2 bases, leaving 4 bases not matched to a gene. As DNA, the CDR3 is TGTGCCAGCACCGGACAGGGGGCCGGCAATCAGCCCCAGCATTTT. It is translated as CASTGQGAGNQPQHF.

The CDR3 DNA reads as TGTGCCAGCAGTGACGAGGGATCCTACAATGAGCAGTTCTTC. This codes for CASSDEGSYNEQFF. This chain links TRBV6-1 with TRBJ2-1; tentative D call: TRBD2 (5 bases). V gave up 3 bases and J gave up 1 base, with 7 bases separating them. The CDR3 extends over 14 amino acids. Germline CDR1 is MNHNS and CDR2 is SASEGT.

V and J are TRBV10-2 and TRBJ2-3; D possibly corresponds to TRBD2 (6 bases). Germline V gene sequence: CDR1 WSHSY, CDR2 SAAADI. Trimming took 3 bases from V and 0 from J, leaving 10 bases between them. The CDR3 extends over 15 amino acids. The CDR3 coding sequence is TGCGCCAGCAGTGACCAGGGAGGTAGCACAGATACGCAGTATTTT. Amino acid sequence: CASSDQGGSTDTQYF.

The rearrangement links TRBV6-6 to TRBJ2-2; D might be TRBD2 (5 bases). Between the trimmed V and J ends, which lost 6 bases and 1 base, there was a span of 12 bases. Per the germline V gene, CDR1 is MNHNY and CDR2 is SVGAGI (reference sequence). The CDR3 is made up of 15 amino acids. The CDR3 region is CASSSVAGNTGELFF. CDR3 nucleotide sequence: TGTGCCAGCAGCTCAGTCGCGGGGAACACCGGGGAGCTGTTTTTT.

The J gene is TRBJ2-1, the V gene TRBV5-1; 11 positions agree with TRBD1. V trimming: 3 bases; J trimming: 6 bases; junction bases outside the gene matches: 2. The length of the CDR3 is 14 residues. Germline lookup yields CDR1 SGHRS and CDR2 YFSETQ. CDR3 coding DNA: TGCGCCAGCAGCTGGGGGACAGGGGGCAATGAGCAGTTCTTC. This gives the protein CASSWGTGGNEQFF.

The V and J genes are TRBV18 and TRBJ2-7, with 9 bases that match TRBD1. Germline assignment: CDR1 KGHSH and CDR2 LQKENI. The CDR3 spans 14 residues. V was pared by 3 bases and J by 2 bases, with 2 bases of the junction left unmatched. The CDR3 spells CASSPGQGPYEQYF. Written as DNA, the CDR3 is TGTGCCAGCTCACCGGGACAGGGTCCCTACGAGCAGTACTTC.

This chain connects TRBV28 to TRBJ1-5; 9 bases agree with TRBD1. This CDR3 has 17 residues. Germline V gives CDR1 MDHEN, CDR2 SYDVKM. J lost 0 bases, V lost 6 bases, and 9 bases had no gene match. CDR3 residues: CASRSGTGWGSNQPQHF. CDR3 in DNA: TGTGCCAGCAGATCCGGGACAGGGTGGGGTAGCAATCAGCCCCAGCATTTT.

The chain couples TRBV2 to TRBJ2-2, with D possibly matching TRBD2 (6 bases). The CDR3 is 12 residues long. V was cut by 9 bases and J by 5 bases, with 10 bases left in between. The V gene's germline CDR1 is SNHLY and CDR2 FYNNEI. DNA of the CDR3: TGTGCCAGGGGGAGGATTACCGGGGAGCTGTTTTTT. Translating it yields CARGRITGELFF. The variable domain in full, with the rest retrieved from reference TRBV2 and TRBJ2-2, is EPEVTQTPSHQVTQMGQEVILRCVPISNHLYFYWYRQILGQKVEFLVSFYNNEISEKSEIFDDQFSVERPDGSNFTLKIRSTKLEDSAMYFCARGRITGELFFGEGSRLTVL.

This chain links TRBV7-6 with TRBJ2-1, with D tentatively TRBD2 (5 bases). CDR1 and CDR2 from the germline V gene are SGHVS and FNYEAQ. V dropped 1 base and J dropped 7 bases, with 17 bases sitting between them. The CDR3 totals 16 residues. CDR3: CASSLDTRAGRNEQFF. In DNA form, the CDR3 reads TGTGCCAGCAGCTTAGACACGCGGGCCGGACGGAATGAGCAGTTCTTC. The full variable domain, completed using reference TRBV7-6 and TRBJ2-1, is GAGVSQSPRYKVTKRGQDVALRCDPISGHVSLYWYRQALGQGPEFLTYFNYEAQQDKSGLPNDRFSAERPEGSISTLTIQRTEQRDSAMYRCASSLDTRAGRNEQFFGPGTRLTVL.